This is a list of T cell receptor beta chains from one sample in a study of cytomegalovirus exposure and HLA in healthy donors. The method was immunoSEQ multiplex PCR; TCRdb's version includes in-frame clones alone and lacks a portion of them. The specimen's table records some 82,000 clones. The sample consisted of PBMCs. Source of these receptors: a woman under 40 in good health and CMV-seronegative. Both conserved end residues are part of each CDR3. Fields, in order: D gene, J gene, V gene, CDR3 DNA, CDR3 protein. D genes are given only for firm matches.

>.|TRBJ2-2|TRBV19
TGTGCCAGTAGTATAAGTTTCACAGCCCCCGGGGAGCTGTTTTTT
CASSISFTAPGELFF
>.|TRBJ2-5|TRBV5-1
TGCGCCAGCAGCCGAGGCGGGGTGAAGGAGACCCAGTACTTC
CASSRGGVKETQYF
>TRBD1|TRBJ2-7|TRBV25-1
TGTGCCAGCAGTGCAGCCGGGACAGGGTCCTACGAGCAGTACTTC
CASSAAGTGSYEQYF
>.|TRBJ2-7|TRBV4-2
TGTGCCAGCAGCCCGGGACATGCCTACGAGCAGTACTTC
CASSPGHAYEQYF
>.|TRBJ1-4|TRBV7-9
TGTGCCAGCAGCCCAGAGGGACACCCTAATGAAAAACTGTTTTTT
CASSPEGHPNEKLFF
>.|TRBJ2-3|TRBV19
TGTGCCAGTAGTCCCTCCTCGGATACGCAGTATTTT
CASSPSSDTQYF
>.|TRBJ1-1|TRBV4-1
TGCGCCAGCAGCCAGGTAAGGGGAACTGAAGCTTTCTTT
CASSQVRGTEAFF
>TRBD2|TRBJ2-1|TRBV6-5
TGTGCCAGCAGTACCGGGACTAGCAATGAGCAGTTCTTC
CASSTGTSNEQFF
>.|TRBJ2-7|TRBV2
TGTGCCAGCAGTGACATTGCCTACGAGCAGTACTTC
CASSDIAYEQYF
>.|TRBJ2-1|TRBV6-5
TGTGCCAGCAGTCAGCGAGCCTACAATGAGCAGTTCTTC
CASSQRAYNEQFF
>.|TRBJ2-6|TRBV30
TGTGCCTCGACAGGTTGGCAGATCGAATTCTCTGGGGCCAACGTCCTGACTTTC
CASTGWQIEFSGANVLTF
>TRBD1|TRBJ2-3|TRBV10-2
TGCGCCAGCCGCTTAGGAACAGGGGGCCTAGATACGCAGTATTTT
CASRLGTGGLDTQYF
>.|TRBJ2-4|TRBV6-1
TGTGCCAGCAGTGAAGTCGTACACATTATAGCCAAAAACATTCAGTACTTC
CASSEVVHIIAKNIQYF
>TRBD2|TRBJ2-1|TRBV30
TGTGCCTGGAGTCGGGCGGGGGGGTTCAACAATGAGCAGTTCTTC
CAWSRAGGFNNEQFF
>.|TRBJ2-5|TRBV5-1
TGCGCCAGCAGCTTAATGCGTCGGGAGATGGGAGAGACCCAGTACTTC
CASSLMRREMGETQYF
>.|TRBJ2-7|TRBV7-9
TGTGCCAGCAGCCGCACGGCCTCGGGCTACGAGCAGTACTTC
CASSRTASGYEQYF
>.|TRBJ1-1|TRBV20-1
TGCAGTGCACGGTTCCACGAAGCTTTCTTT
CSARFHEAFF
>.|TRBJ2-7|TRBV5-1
TGCGCCAGCAGCTTCGAGGTCTCCTACGAGCAGTACTTC
CASSFEVSYEQYF
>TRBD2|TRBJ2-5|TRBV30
TGTGCCTGTCGACTAGCGGGAGCGGGGGAGACCCAGTACTTC
CACRLAGAGETQYF
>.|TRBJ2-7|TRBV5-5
TGTGCCAGCAGCTTGCCGGGATCGATGTACGAGCAGTACTTC
CASSLPGSMYEQYF
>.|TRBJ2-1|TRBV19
TGTGCCAGTAGTATAGCCGCGGGATCCCTGGGCAATGAGCAGTTCTTC
CASSIAAGSLGNEQFF
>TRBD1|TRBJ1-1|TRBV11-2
TGTGCCAGCAGCTTAGGTTGGGGCAGGGGGCGGGTGAACACTGAAGCTTTCTTT
CASSLGWGRGRVNTEAFF
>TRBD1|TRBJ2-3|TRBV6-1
TGTGCCAGCCTTCGGACAGGGTTTCTCGATACGCAGTATTTT
CASLRTGFLDTQYF
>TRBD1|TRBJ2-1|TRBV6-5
TGTGCCAGCAGTAAAACAGGGGTAAATGACAATGAGCAGTTCTTC
CASSKTGVNDNEQFF
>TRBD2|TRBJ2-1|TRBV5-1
TGCGCCAGCAGAACGGGACTAGCGGGGGGATACAATGAGCAGTTCTTC
CASRTGLAGGYNEQFF
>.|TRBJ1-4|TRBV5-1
TGCGCCAGCAGCTTGGACTCAACTAATGAAAAACTGTTTTTT
CASSLDSTNEKLFF
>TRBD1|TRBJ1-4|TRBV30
TGTGCCTGGAGTTCCGGGACAGCCGCTGCGAATGAAAAACTGTTTTTT
CAWSSGTAAANEKLFF
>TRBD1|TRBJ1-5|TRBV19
TGTGCCAGTAGTAGCCGGGACAGGGTCAATCAGCCCCAGCATTTT
CASSSRDRVNQPQHF
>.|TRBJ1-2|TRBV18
TGTGCCAGCGCACTCGGATTAGGACAGCCCAACTATGGCTACACCTTC
CASALGLGQPNYGYTF
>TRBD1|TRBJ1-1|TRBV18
TGTGCCAGCTCACCAAGGGACAGGAGGGACACTGAAGCTTTCTTT
CASSPRDRRDTEAFF
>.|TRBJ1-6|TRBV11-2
TGTGCCAGCAGCTTAGATCCCCGGACACCGATCTCACCCCTCCACTTT
CASSLDPRTPISPLHF
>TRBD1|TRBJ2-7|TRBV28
TGTGCCAGCAGTCCCAGGGGACAGGGGACCAAAAACGAGCAGTACTTC
CASSPRGQGTKNEQYF
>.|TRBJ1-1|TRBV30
TGTGCCTGGAGCCCTGGGGGGGCAAAGGATACTGAAGCTTTCTTT
CAWSPGGAKDTEAFF
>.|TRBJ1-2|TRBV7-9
TGTGCCAGCAGCTTATTAAAGGAGGACGGAGATAGTTATGGCTACACCTTC
CASSLLKEDGDSYGYTF
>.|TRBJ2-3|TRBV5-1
TGCGCCAGCCGCCCTACGGGACTGGCCACAGATACGCAGTATTTT
CASRPTGLATDTQYF
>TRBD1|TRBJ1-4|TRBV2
TGTGCCAGCAAGGCAGGGGGCTCAGTTAATGAAAAACTGTTTTTT
CASKAGGSVNEKLFF
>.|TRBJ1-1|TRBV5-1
TGCGCCAGCAGGCGGCAGGGCTTGAACACTGAAGCTTTCTTT
CASRRQGLNTEAFF
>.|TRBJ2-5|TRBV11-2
TGTGCCAGCAGCCGGACGGTCAGGGCTACGGAGACCCAGTACTTC
CASSRTVRATETQYF
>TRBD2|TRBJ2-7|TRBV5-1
TGCGCCAGCAGCTTGACGACTAGCGGGGAGGGCGAGCAGTACTTC
CASSLTTSGEGEQYF
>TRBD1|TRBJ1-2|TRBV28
TGTGCCAGCAGTTTTGACAGGGTATATGGCTACACCTTC
CASSFDRVYGYTF
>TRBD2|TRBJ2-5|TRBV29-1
TGCAGCGTCCGACCGGGCGGGGGGGAGACCCAGTACTTC
CSVRPGGGETQYF
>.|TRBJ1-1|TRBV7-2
TGTGCCAGCGCATCCCCAGGGGTCGTTGGGGCTTTCTTT
CASASPGVVGAFF
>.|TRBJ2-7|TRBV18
TGTGCCAGCTCACCACCAGGCGGGACTCTCTACGAGCAGTACTTC
CASSPPGGTLYEQYF
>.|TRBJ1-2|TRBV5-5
TGTGCCAGCAGCTTAGGCTCCAGGGAAAACTATGGCTACACCTTC
CASSLGSRENYGYTF
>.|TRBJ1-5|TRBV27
TGTGCCAGCAGGCCTCTGACAGGTCATAGCAATCAGCCCCAGCATTTT
CASRPLTGHSNQPQHF
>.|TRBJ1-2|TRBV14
TGTGCCAGCAGCCAAGCCCGACACCCTAACTATGGCTACACCTTC
CASSQARHPNYGYTF
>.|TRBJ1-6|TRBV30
TGTGCCTGGAGAGGGAGGGAGGATTCACCCCTACACTTT
CAWRGREDSPLHF
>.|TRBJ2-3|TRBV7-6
TGTGCCAGCAGCCCGACTAGATCCTCTAACATGGGTACGCAGTATTTT
CASSPTRSSNMGTQYF
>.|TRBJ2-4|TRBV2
TGTGCCAGCATTCAAGGGCTGGGAGGAAACATTCAGTACTTC
CASIQGLGGNIQYF
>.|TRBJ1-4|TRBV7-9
TGTGCCAGCAGCTTCTCCACAGGGCCTAATGAAAAACTGTTTTTT
CASSFSTGPNEKLFF
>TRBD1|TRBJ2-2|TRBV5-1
TGCGCCAGCAGCTCCGGACAGGTCGGCGGGGAGCTGTTTTTT
CASSSGQVGGELFF
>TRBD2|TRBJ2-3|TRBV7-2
TGTGCCAGCAGCTCAAGCGGGGGGGCATTACATACGCAGTATTTT
CASSSSGGALHTQYF
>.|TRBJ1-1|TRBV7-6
TGTGCCAGCAGCCCTCGAGAGGCCACTGAAGCTTTCTTT
CASSPREATEAFF
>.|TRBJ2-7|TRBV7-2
TGTGCCAGCAGCTTATCCGGGGTTCACGAGCAGTACTTC
CASSLSGVHEQYF